This TCR beta chain was identified during a study of T-cell memory formation after mild COVID-19. Study conclusions and caveats: Some clones that responded turned up in pre-infection memory, which suggests that cross-reactive memory joined in.

This clonotype was counted between two and nine times. Its antigen is undetermined. TCRdb used MiXCR to reprocess the 5' RACE reads, holding one entry per CDR3 protein. This table holds a few hundred thousand distinct CDR3 sequences, 25% to 30% found once. The CDR3 totals 16 residues. Germline values: CDR1 SGHRS, CDR2 YFSETQ. V lost 0 bases to trimming and J lost 6 bases, with 16 bases between them. The sequencing sample was made of PBMCs or a T cell subset sorted from them (not recorded which). The receptor was derived from an adult woman who had mild COVID-19 (a few samples of this study predate the infection). Cell type and time point are not known. The V call is TRBV5-1, the J call TRBJ2-1; maybe TRBD1 (6 bases). The CDR3 is CASSLGTMQGLNEQFF. The CDR3 DNA sequence: TGCGCCAGCAGCTTGGGTACTATGCAGGGGCTCAATGAGCAGTTCTTC.